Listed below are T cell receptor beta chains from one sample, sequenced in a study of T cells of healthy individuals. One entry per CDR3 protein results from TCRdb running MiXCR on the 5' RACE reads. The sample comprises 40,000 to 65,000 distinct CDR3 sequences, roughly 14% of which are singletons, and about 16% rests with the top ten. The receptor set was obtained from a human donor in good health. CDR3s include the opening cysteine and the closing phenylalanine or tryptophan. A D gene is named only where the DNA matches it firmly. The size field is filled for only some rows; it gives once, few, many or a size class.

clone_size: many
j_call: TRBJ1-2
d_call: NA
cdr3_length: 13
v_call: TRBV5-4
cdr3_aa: CASMEGGIGGYTF
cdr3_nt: TGTGCCAGCATGGAAGGAGGGATTGGGGGCTACACCTTC

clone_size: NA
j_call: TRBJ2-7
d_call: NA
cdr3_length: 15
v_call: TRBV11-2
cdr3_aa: CASSLDHGPLYEQYF
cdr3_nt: TGTGCCAGCAGCTTAGACCACGGTCCCCTCTACGAGCAGTACTTC

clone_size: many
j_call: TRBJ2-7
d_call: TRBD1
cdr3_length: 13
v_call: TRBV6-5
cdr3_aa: CASSTDRGAEQYF
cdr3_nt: TGTGCCAGCAGTACGGACAGGGGGGCCGAGCAGTACTTC

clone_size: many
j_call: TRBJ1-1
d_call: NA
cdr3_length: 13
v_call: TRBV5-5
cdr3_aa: CASSFSRDTEAFF
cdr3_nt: TGTGCCAGCAGCTTTTCTAGGGACACTGAAGCTTTCTTT

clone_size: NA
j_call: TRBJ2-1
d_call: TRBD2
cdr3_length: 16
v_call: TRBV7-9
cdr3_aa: CASSPTAGGSYNEQFF
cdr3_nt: TGTGCCAGCAGCCCCACAGCGGGAGGTTCCTACAATGAGCAGTTCTTC

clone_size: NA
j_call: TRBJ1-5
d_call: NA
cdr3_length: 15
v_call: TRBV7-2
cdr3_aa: CASSLTRGGGQPQHF
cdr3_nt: TGTGCCAGCAGCTTGACCCGCGGGGGGGGTCAGCCCCAGCATTTT

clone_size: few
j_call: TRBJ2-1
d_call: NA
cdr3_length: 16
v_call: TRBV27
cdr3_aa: CASSLLGRQPYNEQFF
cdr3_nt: TGTGCCAGCAGTTTATTGGGCAGGCAACCGTACAATGAGCAGTTCTTC

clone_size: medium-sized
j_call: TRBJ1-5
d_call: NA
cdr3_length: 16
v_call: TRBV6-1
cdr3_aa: CASSEDQRGGNQPQHF
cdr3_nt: TGTGCCAGCAGTGAAGATCAGCGGGGAGGCAATCAGCCCCAGCATTTT

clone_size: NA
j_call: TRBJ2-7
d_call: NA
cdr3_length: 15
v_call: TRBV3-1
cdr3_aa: CASSHKTVGPYEQYF
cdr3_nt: TGTGCCAGCAGCCACAAGACAGTAGGACCCTACGAGCAGTACTTC

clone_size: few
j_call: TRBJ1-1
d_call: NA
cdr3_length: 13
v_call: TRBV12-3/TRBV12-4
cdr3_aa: CASTLRVPTEAFF
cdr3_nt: TGTGCCAGCACTTTAAGGGTCCCCACTGAAGCTTTCTTT

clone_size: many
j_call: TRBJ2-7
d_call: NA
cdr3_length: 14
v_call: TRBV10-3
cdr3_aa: CAISSPGTLYEQYF
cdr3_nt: TGTGCCATCAGCAGCCCAGGGACCCTCTACGAGCAGTACTTC

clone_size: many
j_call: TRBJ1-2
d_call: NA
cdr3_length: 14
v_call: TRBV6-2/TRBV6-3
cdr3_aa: CASSYTGANYGYTF
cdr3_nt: TGTGCCAGCAGTTACACGGGGGCTAACTATGGCTACACCTTC

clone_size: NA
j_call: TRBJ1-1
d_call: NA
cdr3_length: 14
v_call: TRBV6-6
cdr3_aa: CASDHISGNTEAFF
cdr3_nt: TGTGCCAGCGATCATATCTCAGGGAACACTGAAGCTTTCTTT

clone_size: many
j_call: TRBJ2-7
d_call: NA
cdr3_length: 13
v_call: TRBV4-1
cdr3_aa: CASSQGPFYEQYF
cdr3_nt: TGCGCCAGCAGCCAGGGACCATTCTACGAGCAGTACTTC

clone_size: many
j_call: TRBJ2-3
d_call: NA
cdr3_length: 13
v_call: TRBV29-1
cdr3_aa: CSPKGVDTDTQYF
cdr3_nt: TGCAGCCCCAAAGGAGTGGATACAGATACGCAGTATTTT

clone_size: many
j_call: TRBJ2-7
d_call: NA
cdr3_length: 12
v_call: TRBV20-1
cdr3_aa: CSGMAEPYEQYF
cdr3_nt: TGCAGTGGGATGGCAGAACCCTACGAGCAGTACTTC

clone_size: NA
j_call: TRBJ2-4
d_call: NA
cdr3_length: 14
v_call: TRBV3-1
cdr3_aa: CASSQERRGNIQYF
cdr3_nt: TGTGCCAGCAGCCAAGAAAGGAGGGGGAACATTCAGTACTTC

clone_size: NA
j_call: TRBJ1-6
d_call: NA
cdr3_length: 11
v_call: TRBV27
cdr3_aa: CASRTNSPLHF
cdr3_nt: TGTGCCAGCAGGACTAATTCACCCCTCCACTTT

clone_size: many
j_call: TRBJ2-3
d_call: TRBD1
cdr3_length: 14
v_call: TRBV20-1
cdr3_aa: CSARGTGRADTQYF
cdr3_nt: TGCAGTGCTAGGGGGACAGGGAGGGCAGATACGCAGTATTTT

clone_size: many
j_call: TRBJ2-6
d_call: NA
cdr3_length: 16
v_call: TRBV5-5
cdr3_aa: CASSLVGAPGANVLTF
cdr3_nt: TGTGCCAGCAGCTTGGTAGGGGCTCCTGGGGCCAACGTCCTGACTTTC

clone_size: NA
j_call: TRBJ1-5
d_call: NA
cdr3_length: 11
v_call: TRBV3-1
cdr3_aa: CASGDGQPQHF
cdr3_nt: TGTGCCTCAGGGGATGGGCAGCCCCAGCATTTT

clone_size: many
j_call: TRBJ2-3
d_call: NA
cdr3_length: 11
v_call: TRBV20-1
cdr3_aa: CSARVVDTQYF
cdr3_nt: TGCAGTGCTAGAGTTGTGGATACGCAGTATTTT

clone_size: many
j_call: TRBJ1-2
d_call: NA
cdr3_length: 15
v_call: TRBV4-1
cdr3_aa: CASSQVGRGNYGYTF
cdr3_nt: TGCGCCAGCAGCCAAGTTGGCAGGGGAAACTATGGCTACACCTTC

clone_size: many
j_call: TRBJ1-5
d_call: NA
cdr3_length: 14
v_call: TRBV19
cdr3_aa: CASSIERINQPQHF
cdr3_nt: TGTGCCAGTAGTATAGAACGGATCAATCAGCCCCAGCATTTT

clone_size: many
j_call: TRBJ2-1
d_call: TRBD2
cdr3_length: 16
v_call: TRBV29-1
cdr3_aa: CSPQSPTSGGYNEQFF
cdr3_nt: TGCAGCCCCCAGAGCCCGACTAGCGGGGGGTACAATGAGCAGTTCTTC

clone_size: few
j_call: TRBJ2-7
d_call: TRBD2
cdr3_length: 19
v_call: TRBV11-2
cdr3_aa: CASSLIALAGAPPGFEQYF
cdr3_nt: TGTGCCAGCAGCTTAATAGCACTAGCGGGGGCCCCACCGGGGTTTGAGCAGTACTTC

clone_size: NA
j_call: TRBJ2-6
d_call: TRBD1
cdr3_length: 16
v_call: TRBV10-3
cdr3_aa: CAISAQGALGANVLTF
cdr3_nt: TGTGCCATCAGCGCACAGGGGGCATTGGGGGCCAACGTCCTGACTTTC

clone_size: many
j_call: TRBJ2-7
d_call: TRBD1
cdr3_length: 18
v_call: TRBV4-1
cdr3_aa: CASSQPLNGQGARWGQYF
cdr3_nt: TGCGCCAGCAGCCAACCACTGAATGGACAGGGGGCCCGCTGGGGGCAGTACTTC

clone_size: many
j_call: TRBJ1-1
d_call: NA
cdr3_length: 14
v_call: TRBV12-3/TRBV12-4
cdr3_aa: CASSFPGANTEAFF
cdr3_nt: TGTGCCAGCAGTTTCCCAGGGGCGAACACTGAAGCTTTCTTT

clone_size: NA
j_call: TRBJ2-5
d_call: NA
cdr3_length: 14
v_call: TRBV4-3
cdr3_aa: CASSQNSGAETQYF
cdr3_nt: TGCGCCAGCAGCCAAAATAGCGGAGCGGAGACCCAGTACTTC

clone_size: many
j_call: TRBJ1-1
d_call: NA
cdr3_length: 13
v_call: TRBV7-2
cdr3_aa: CASSLNRNTEAFF
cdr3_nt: TGTGCCAGCAGCTTAAACAGGAACACTGAAGCTTTCTTT

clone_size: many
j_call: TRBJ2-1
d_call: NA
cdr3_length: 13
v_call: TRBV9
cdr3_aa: CASSVAPSHEQFF
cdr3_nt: TGTGCCAGCAGCGTAGCTCCTAGCCATGAGCAGTTCTTC

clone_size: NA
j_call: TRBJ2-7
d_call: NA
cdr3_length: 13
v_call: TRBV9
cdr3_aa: CASSPPTETIQYF
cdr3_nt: TGTGCCAGCAGTCCCCCAACGGAGACTATACAGTACTTC

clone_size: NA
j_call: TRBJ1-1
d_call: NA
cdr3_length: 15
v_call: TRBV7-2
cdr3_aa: CASSLQGGVNTEAFF
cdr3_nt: TGTGCCAGCAGCTTACAGGGAGGCGTGAACACTGAAGCTTTCTTT

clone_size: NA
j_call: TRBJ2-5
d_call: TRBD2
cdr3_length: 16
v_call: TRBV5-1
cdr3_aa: CASSLVGLAGAETQYF
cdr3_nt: TGCGCCAGCAGCTTGGTCGGTCTAGCGGGAGCAGAGACCCAGTACTTC

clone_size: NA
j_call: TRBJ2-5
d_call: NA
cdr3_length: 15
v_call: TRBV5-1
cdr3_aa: CASSSTGLSQETQYF
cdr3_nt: TGCGCCAGCAGCTCCACGGGACTCTCACAAGAGACCCAGTACTTC

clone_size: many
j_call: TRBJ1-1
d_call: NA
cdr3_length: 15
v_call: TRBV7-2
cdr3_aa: CASSSSGQPNTEAFF
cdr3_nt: TGTGCCAGCAGCTCAAGTGGACAGCCGAACACTGAAGCTTTCTTT

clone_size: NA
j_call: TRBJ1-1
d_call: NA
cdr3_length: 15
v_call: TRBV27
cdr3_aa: CASSLLTGAFSEAFF
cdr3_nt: TGTGCCAGCAGTCTTCTGACAGGCGCCTTTTCCGAAGCTTTCTTT

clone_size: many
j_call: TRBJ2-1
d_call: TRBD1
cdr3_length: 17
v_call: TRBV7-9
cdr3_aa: CASSPRDRVRPYNEQFF
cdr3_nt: TGTGCCAGCAGCCCTAGGGACAGGGTGAGACCCTACAATGAGCAGTTCTTC

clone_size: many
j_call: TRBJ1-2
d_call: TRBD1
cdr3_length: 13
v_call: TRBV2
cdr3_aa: CASSLGQGYGYTF
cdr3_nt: TGTGCCAGCAGTCTTGGACAGGGCTATGGCTACACCTTC